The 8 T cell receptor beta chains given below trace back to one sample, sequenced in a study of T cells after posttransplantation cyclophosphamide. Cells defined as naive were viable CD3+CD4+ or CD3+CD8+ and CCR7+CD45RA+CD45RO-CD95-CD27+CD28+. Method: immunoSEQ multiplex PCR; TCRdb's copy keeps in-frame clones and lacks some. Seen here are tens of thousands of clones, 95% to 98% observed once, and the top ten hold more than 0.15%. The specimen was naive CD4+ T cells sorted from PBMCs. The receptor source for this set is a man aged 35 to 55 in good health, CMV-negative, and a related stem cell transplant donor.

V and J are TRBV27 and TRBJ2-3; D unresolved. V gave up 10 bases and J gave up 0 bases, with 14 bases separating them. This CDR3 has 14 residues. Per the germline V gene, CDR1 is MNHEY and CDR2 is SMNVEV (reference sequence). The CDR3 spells CATAGALSTDTQYF. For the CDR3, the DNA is TGTGCCACCGCCGGAGCGCTTAGCACAGATACGCAGTATTTT.

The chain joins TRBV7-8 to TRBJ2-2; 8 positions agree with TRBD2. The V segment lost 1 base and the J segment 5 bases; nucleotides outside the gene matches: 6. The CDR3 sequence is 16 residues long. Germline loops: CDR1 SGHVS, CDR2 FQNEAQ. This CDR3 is CASSLGGTSVTGELFF. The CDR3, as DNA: TGTGCCAGCAGCTTAGGTGGGACTAGTGTTACCGGGGAGCTGTTTTTT.

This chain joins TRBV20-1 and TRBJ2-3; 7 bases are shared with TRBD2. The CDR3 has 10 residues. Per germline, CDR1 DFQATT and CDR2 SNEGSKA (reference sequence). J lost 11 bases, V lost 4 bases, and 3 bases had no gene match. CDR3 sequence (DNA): TGCAGTGCTAAGACGGGGGGGCAGTATTTT. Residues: CSAKTGGQYF.

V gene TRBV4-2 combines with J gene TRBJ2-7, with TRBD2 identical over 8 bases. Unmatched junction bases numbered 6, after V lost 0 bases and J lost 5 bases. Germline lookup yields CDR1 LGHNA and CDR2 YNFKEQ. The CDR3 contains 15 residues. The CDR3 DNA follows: TGTGCCAGCAGCCAAGATAGAGCGGGGGACCACGAGCAGTACTTC. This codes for CASSQDRAGDHEQYF.

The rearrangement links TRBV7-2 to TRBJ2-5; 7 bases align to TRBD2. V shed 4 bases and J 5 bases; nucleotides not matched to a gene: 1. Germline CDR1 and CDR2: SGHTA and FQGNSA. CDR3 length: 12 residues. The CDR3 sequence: CASSSSGETQYF. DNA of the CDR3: TGTGCCAGCAGCTCTAGCGGTGAGACCCAGTACTTC.

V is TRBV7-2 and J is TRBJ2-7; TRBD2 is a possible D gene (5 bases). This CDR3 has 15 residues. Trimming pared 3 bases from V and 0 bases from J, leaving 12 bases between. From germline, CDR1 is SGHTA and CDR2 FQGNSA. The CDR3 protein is CASSFMAGTSYEQYF. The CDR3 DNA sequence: TGTGCCAGCAGCTTCATGGCGGGCACCTCCTACGAGCAGTACTTC.

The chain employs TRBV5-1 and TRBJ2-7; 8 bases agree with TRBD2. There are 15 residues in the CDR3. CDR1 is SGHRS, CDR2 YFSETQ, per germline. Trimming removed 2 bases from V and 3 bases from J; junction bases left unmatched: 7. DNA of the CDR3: TGCGCCAGCAGCTTACTAGCGGAATATGGCTACGAGCAGTACTTC. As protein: CASSLLAEYGYEQYF.

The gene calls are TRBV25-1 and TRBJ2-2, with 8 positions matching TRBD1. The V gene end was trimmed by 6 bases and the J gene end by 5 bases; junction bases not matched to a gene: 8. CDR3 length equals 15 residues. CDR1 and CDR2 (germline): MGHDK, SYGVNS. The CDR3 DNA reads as TGTGCCAGCAGCCTCCAGGGGGCAAGGACCGGGGAGCTGTTTTTT. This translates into CASSLQGARTGELFF.